The rows below give T cell receptor beta chains drawn from one sample of a study of blood T cells in healthy people across ages. TCRdb fed the 5' RACE reads into MiXCR, producing one record per CDR3 protein. The profile shows 650,000 to 1,000,000 distinct CDR3 sequences, less than 60% of them singletons. The sample consisted of blood. These receptors all come from an elderly man in good health. CDR3s include the opening cysteine and the closing phenylalanine or tryptophan. Rows give clone size only sometimes, using once, few, many, or a class for an expanded clone.

TRBV5-1	TRBJ2-3	-	CASSFSGSFADTQYF
TRBV27	TRBJ2-1	-	CASSIHKLAGGSYNEQFF
TRBV18	TRBJ2-7	-	CASSQVASRGSEQYF
TRBV20-1	TRBJ2-7	few	CSALTGSSYEQYF
TRBV9	TRBJ1-2	-	CASREAGYGYTF
TRBV29-1	TRBJ1-2	once	CSGQQENYGYTF
TRBV3-1	TRBJ2-1	-	CASSPSPGAGTYNEQFF
TRBV4-2	TRBJ2-5	-	CASSQNWRQETQYF
TRBV7-9	TRBJ1-6	-	CASGQGDSPLHF
TRBV6-6	TRBJ2-7	few	CASSYSRQGASYEQYF
TRBV21-1	TRBJ1-5	-	CASSKSRLRNQPQHF
TRBV12-3/TRBV12-4	TRBJ2-7	few	CASSWTALEQYF
TRBV20-1	TRBJ1-2	-	CSARVGQINYGYTF
TRBV20-1	TRBJ2-7	-	CSAAGGPYEQYF
TRBV10-3	TRBJ2-3	few	CAISVGGRTDTQYF
TRBV20-1	TRBJ1-6	-	CRARDQGPPLHF
TRBV5-1	TRBJ1-1	-	CASSALQQGVNTEAFF
TRBV12-3/TRBV12-4	TRBJ2-5	-	CASTMGQGAGTRQYF
TRBV20-1	TRBJ2-3	few	CSARGFRRGSTDTQYF
TRBV27	TRBJ1-2	few	CASSLYAGQHYGYTF
TRBV4-3	TRBJ2-1	-	CASSQDASGTLEQFF
TRBV9	TRBJ2-1	-	CASSEQDSYNEQFF
TRBV12-3/TRBV12-4	TRBJ2-1	few	CASSPTGQRDNEQFF
TRBV5-1	TRBJ2-7	-	CASSPTTASYEQNF
TRBV10-3	-	-	CAISTGTNYEQYF
TRBV2	TRBJ2-1	-	CASSPQRGVYEQFF
TRBV5-1	-	few	CASSLVPSGETQYF
TRBV5-1	TRBJ1-2	-	CASSPGRGNYGYTF
TRBV6-1	TRBJ2-2	-	CASSEANLSTGELFF
TRBV5-1	TRBJ2-7	-	CASSLDGQGAMGEQYF
TRBV29-1	TRBJ2-2	few	CSVGTSGTTGELFF
TRBV12-3/TRBV12-4	TRBJ2-3	-	CASRKTGGFSTDTQYF
TRBV12-3/TRBV12-4	TRBJ2-3	few	CASSPNLGWRTDTQYF
TRBV27	TRBJ2-7	-	CASIPRHSSYEQYF
TRBV27	TRBJ1-1	-	CASPTAGAIVRTEAFF
TRBV20-1	TRBJ1-4	few	CSARVAGDEKLFF
TRBV7-3	TRBJ1-1	once	CASSYERDPNAEAFF
TRBV12-3/TRBV12-4	TRBJ2-7	-	CASSIGQGMDEQYF
TRBV24-1	TRBJ2-7	-	CATSDPGTGINEQYF
TRBV6-2/TRBV6-3	TRBJ2-1	few	CASSVDPQNEQFF
TRBV13	TRBJ2-7	-	CASSTKTGNYEQYF
TRBV5-1	TRBJ2-1	-	CASRAGIYNEQFF
TRBV4-1	TRBJ2-3	-	CASSPGYTGWGTDTQYF
TRBV11-2	TRBJ2-3	-	CAGSPPLAGAGTDTQYF
TRBV3-1	TRBJ2-1	-	CASSLGQGWNEQFF
TRBV29-1	TRBJ2-5	-	CSVESGGGQETQYF
TRBV12-3/TRBV12-4	TRBJ1-2	-	CASSPQRRIGYTF
TRBV11-1	TRBJ2-6	-	CASSLPAGGPTGANVLTF
TRBV5-6	TRBJ2-7	few	CASSLGGTSKQYF
TRBV12-3/TRBV12-4	TRBJ1-2	few	CASSRDYGYTF
TRBV6-5	TRBJ1-1	-	CASSYTGGGDTEAFF
TRBV25-1	TRBJ2-7	-	CASSEVGGLYEQYF
TRBV28	TRBJ2-1	few	CASSLTGVTRNEQFF
TRBV29-1	TRBJ2-3	few	CSEGGEGTDTQYF
TRBV6-2/TRBV6-3	TRBJ2-5	-	CASSSIGEEYF
TRBV4-2	TRBJ2-1	few	CASSHGGGGTSEQFF
TRBV27	TRBJ2-7	-	CASSPLAKSSYEQYF
TRBV4-2	TRBJ2-1	-	CASSREAGALAYNEQFF
TRBV7-2	TRBJ2-3	once	CASSHGTSTDTQYF
TRBV2	TRBJ2-7	-	CASRGPGQGINEQYF